This T cell receptor (beta chain) was found in a study of shared clonotypes between healthy human individuals. Points from the study as a whole: Among four donors, approximately 5.4% of naive CD4 clonotypes were found in common.

Comment on this clone: The target antigen is unknown.

Researchers divided each subset's genomic DNA evenly across several immunoSEQ plates. The repertoire was sequenced with immunoSEQ multiplex PCR; TCRdb's copy has only in-frame clones and lacks some. The table lists 150,000 to 200,000 clones, 90% to 95% of them singletons. There are 11 residues in the CDR3. The V gene's germline CDR1 is MDHEN and CDR2 SYDVKM. Trimming took off 2 bases at V and 7 bases at J, with 5 bases between the two ends. The chain uses TRBV28 and TRBJ1-2; D unresolved. What was sequenced was naive CD4+ T cells sorted from blood. The subset was: CD45RA+ positively selected. The receptor's source is a woman in her twenties or thirties in good health. The CDR3 DNA is TGTGCCAGCAGTTTACCACCTGGCTACACCTTC. Amino acids: CASSLPPGYTF.